This entry lists 26 T cell receptor beta chains sequenced from one sample in a study of blood T cell repertoires in COVID-19. Clones were sequenced by immunoSEQ multiplex PCR, and TCRdb holds only the in-frame ones, with some missing. The sample includes roughly 300,000 clones, 80% to 90% of them seen just once. The sample was PBMCs or T cells enriched from blood (not recorded which). These receptors all stem from a woman aged 40 to 50 with acute COVID-19.

A single count supports this clone. J is TRBJ2-3 and V is TRBV29-1; weak D call: TRBD2 (6 bases). Deletions cut 7 bases from V and 8 bases from J, with 19 bases between. CDR1 SQVTM and CDR2 ANQGSEA come from the germline V gene. There are 13 residues in the CDR3. The CDR3 sequence is CSGRRGRESTQYF. The CDR3 DNA is TGCAGCGGCAGGAGGGGCCGGGAGAGTACGCAGTATTTT.

This clone was counted a few times. V is TRBV27 and J is TRBJ1-5; D gene ambiguous. CDR3 length: 13 amino acids. CDR1 and CDR2 from the germline V gene are MNHEY and SMNVEV (reference sequence). Trimming cost V 2 bases and J 4 bases, with 6 bases left between them. This CDR3 is CASSLTGNQPQHF. DNA for the CDR3: TGTGCCAGCAGTTTAACGGGAAATCAGCCCCAGCATTTT.

The V and J genes are TRBV15 and TRBJ1-2, with 9 positions matching TRBD1. The CDR3 runs 15 residues. Germline lookup yields CDR1 LNHNV and CDR2 YYDKDF (reference sequence). V gave up 0 bases and J gave up 5 bases; unmatched junction bases: 4. This chain's CDR3 is CATSRDQGTGYGYTF. The CDR3, as DNA: TGTGCCACCAGCAGAGATCAGGGGACAGGGTATGGCTACACCTTC.

CDR3 nucleotide sequence: TGTGCCAGCAGTTTTAGCGGGACCCCCTACAATGAGCAGTTCTTC. Translating it yields CASSFSGTPYNEQFF. The chain joins TRBV28 to TRBJ2-1; TRBD2 aligns across 8 bases. J was trimmed by 2 bases and V by 3 bases; bases with no gene match: 3. The CDR3 has 15 amino acids. The germline gives CDR1 MDHEN, CDR2 SYDVKM.

The V call is TRBV5-4, the J call TRBJ2-3; TRBD1 matches at 7 bases. V dropped 4 bases and J dropped 0; count of bases not matched to a gene: 11. The CDR3 is made up of 17 amino acids. Germline V gives CDR1 SGHNT, CDR2 YYREEE (reference sequence). The DNA of the CDR3 is TGTGCCAGCAGCCCTCCTGACAGGGCCCCTAGCACAGATACGCAGTATTTT. Translating it yields CASSPPDRAPSTDTQYF.

The chain links TRBV11-2 to TRBJ1-2, with D perhaps matching TRBD1 (6 bases). The CDR3 runs to 13 residues. Deletions cut 5 bases from V and 5 bases from J, with 12 bases between. Per the germline V gene, CDR1 is SGHAT and CDR2 is FQNNGV. CDR3 region: CASSATGRYGYTF. The CDR3 nucleotides read TGTGCCAGCAGCGCCACAGGGCGTTATGGCTACACCTTC.

This chain joins TRBV19 and TRBJ1-2; D not resolved. V was shortened by 3 bases and J by 4 bases, with 12 bases between the two germline ends. This CDR3 is built from 14 residues. Germline CDR1 reads LNHDA; CDR2 reads SQIVND (reference sequence). In nucleotides, the CDR3 is TGTGCCAGTAGTATGTCGCAGGCCGCCTATGGCTACACCTTC. Translated: CASSMSQAAYGYTF. Supplemented by reference TRBV19 and TRBJ1-2, the full variable domain reads DGGITQSPKYLFRKEGQNVTLSCEQNLNHDAMYWYRQDPGQGLRLIYYSQIVNDFQKGDIAEGYSVSREKKESFPLTVTSAQKNPTAFYLCASSMSQAAYGYTFGSGTRLTVV.

The genes are TRBV4-1 and TRBJ1-1, with 8 bases identical to TRBD1. The V gene end was trimmed by 0 bases and the J gene end by 5 bases; junction bases not matched to a gene: 5. The CDR3 extends over 15 amino acids. Germline V gives CDR1 MGHRA, CDR2 YSYEKL. The DNA of the CDR3 is TGCGCCAGCAGCCAAGAGGGCAGGGGGCGGACTGAAGCTTTCTTT. It codes for CASSQEGRGRTEAFF.

This clone showed up just a few times. The chain combines TRBV4-1 with TRBJ1-1; D remains unclear. CDR3 size: 13 residues. Looked up from germline, CDR1 is MGHRA and CDR2 is YSYEKL. Trimming removed 2 bases from V and 6 bases from J, with 10 bases in between. The CDR3 reads CASSQIILSEAFF. Here the CDR3 DNA reads TGCGCCAGCAGCCAAATTATACTCTCTGAAGCTTTCTTT.

The rearrangement links TRBV28 to TRBJ1-4; D possibly corresponds to TRBD1 (6 bases). Germline CDR1 reads MDHEN; CDR2 reads SYDVKM. This CDR3 contains 14 residues. Trimming pared 8 bases from V and 16 bases from J, leaving 26 bases between. The CDR3 nucleotides read TGTGCCAGCTCGGGGGGGGACACTATCCGTTCGTGGTTTTTT. Amino acid sequence: CASSGGDTIRSWFF.

The chain links TRBV7-9 to TRBJ1-1; D gene uncertain. CDR3 size: 14 residues. Germline values: CDR1 SEHNR, CDR2 FQNEAQ (reference sequence). Trimming removed 1 base at V and 4 bases at J, with 10 bases between. The CDR3 loop is CASSLGQATTEAFF. CDR3 nucleotides: TGTGCCAGCAGCTTAGGGCAGGCGACCACTGAAGCTTTCTTT.

V gene TRBV5-8 combines with J gene TRBJ2-5; 10 bases match TRBD1. The CDR3 contains 19 residues. Germline V gene data show CDR1 as SGHTS and CDR2 as YDEGEE. The V gene end was trimmed by 1 base and the J gene end by 4 bases; junction bases not matched to a gene: 16. In DNA, the CDR3 is TGTGCCAGCAGCTTGAGACAGGGGGCGAGGACTTATGCTGGAGAGACCCAGTACTTC. This encodes CASSLRQGARTYAGETQYF. Full variable domain (rest looked up from reference TRBV5-8 and TRBJ2-5): EAGVTQSPTHLIKTRGQQATLRCSPISGHTSVYWYQQALGLGLQFLLWYDEGEERNRGNFPPRFSGRQFPNYSSELNVNALELEDSALYLCASSLRQGARTYAGETQYFGPGTRLLVL.

The chain links TRBV2 to TRBJ2-3, with TRBD2 matching 7 bases. Germline lookup yields CDR1 SNHLY and CDR2 FYNNEI. The CDR3 length is 16 residues. With 6 bases clipped from V and 7 bases from J, the junction kept 16 bases outside the gene matches. The CDR3 loop reads CASRDPRGVLGHTQYF. DNA for the CDR3: TGTGCCAGCAGGGATCCACGGGGGGTCCTTGGTCATACGCAGTATTTT.

The chain uses TRBV12-5 and TRBJ2-1; D is uncertain. Trimming removed 1 base from V and 8 bases from J, with 12 bases in between. The germline V gene encodes CDR1 LGHNT and CDR2 FRNRAP. The CDR3 is 14 amino acids. CDR3 DNA sequence: TGTGCTAGTGGTTTGGACATAACAGTCTATGAGCAGTTCTTC. It translates to CASGLDITVYEQFF.

This rearrangement joins TRBV28 to TRBJ2-4, with 7 bases that match TRBD1. V shed 8 bases and J 0 bases; nucleotides not matched to a gene: 4. The CDR3 totals 14 residues. Germline loops: CDR1 MDHEN, CDR2 SYDVKM. Here the CDR3 DNA reads TGTGCCAGCTCAGGGGGAGAAGCCAAAAACATTCAGTACTTC. This translates into CASSGGEAKNIQYF.

The chain uses TRBV5-6 and TRBJ2-3; D gene ambiguous. V dropped 0 bases and J dropped 6 bases, with 11 bases sitting between them. Germline CDR1 SGHDT, CDR2 YYEEEE. CDR3 length: 14 residues. The CDR3 is CASSLVLAPDTQYF. CDR3 nucleotide sequence: TGTGCCAGCAGCTTGGTTTTAGCCCCGGATACGCAGTATTTT.

CDR3 amino acids: CASSPRVTSLYEQYF. The DNA of the CDR3 is TGTGCCAGCAGTCCCCGGGTTACAAGCCTCTACGAGCAGTACTTC. The chain joins TRBV6-2 or TRBV6-3 to TRBJ2-7; D gene ambiguous. Germline V gives CDR1 MNHEY, CDR2 SVGEGT. V gave up 5 bases and J gave up 3 bases, with 17 bases separating them. The CDR3 is made up of 15 amino acids.

The chain recombines TRBV28 with TRBJ1-5; D perhaps matches TRBD1 (6 bases). This CDR3 has 16 residues. V lost 1 base and J lost 2, with 12 bases in between. Germline V gene sequence: CDR1 MDHEN, CDR2 SYDVKM. CDR3 protein: CASSLFLGAGNQPQHF. As DNA, the CDR3 is TGTGCCAGCAGTTTATTCCTGGGGGCTGGCAATCAGCCCCAGCATTTT.

The chain joins TRBV19 to TRBJ2-1; 8 positions agree with TRBD2. Unmatched junction bases numbered 12, after V lost 6 bases and J lost 8 bases. Germline V gene data show CDR1 as LNHDA and CDR2 as SQIVND (reference sequence). This CDR3 contains 15 residues. The CDR3 DNA sequence: TGTGCCAGTAGACAAGACGGACTAGCTGTCGATGAGCAGTTCTTC. The encoded protein is CASRQDGLAVDEQFF. Filled out from reference TRBV19 and TRBJ2-1, the complete variable domain reads DGGITQSPKYLFRKEGQNVTLSCEQNLNHDAMYWYRQDPGQGLRLIYYSQIVNDFQKGDIAEGYSVSREKKESFPLTVTSAQKNPTAFYLCASRQDGLAVDEQFFGPGTRLTVL.

The chain joins TRBV9 to TRBJ2-3, with 13 bases fitting TRBD2. CDR1 is SGDLS and CDR2 is YYNGEE in the germline V gene. The ends lost 3 bases at V and 4 bases at J; junction bases unmatched: 2. CDR3 length: 15 amino acids. CDR3 residues: CASSAGLAGADTQYF. CDR3 bases: TGTGCCAGCAGCGCAGGACTAGCGGGAGCAGATACGCAGTATTTT.

V gene TRBV9 combines with J gene TRBJ2-1, with 11 bases fitting TRBD2. V trimming: 0 bases; J trimming: 0 bases; junction bases outside the gene matches: 2. The CDR3 has 17 residues. Germline CDR1 SGDLS, CDR2 YYNGEE. Here the CDR3 DNA reads TGTGCCAGCAGCGTAGCTAGCGGGGGGACCTCCTACAATGAGCAGTTCTTC. This codes for CASSVASGGTSYNEQFF.

J is TRBJ1-1 and V is TRBV5-4, with 7 bases identical to TRBD1. Unmatched junction bases numbered 3, after V lost 0 bases and J lost 1 base. The length of the CDR3 is 15 residues. Germline CDR1 reads SGHNT; CDR2 reads YYREEE (reference sequence). In nucleotides, the CDR3 is TGTGCCAGCAGCTTGGAGGGGGCGGCGAACACTGAAGCTTTCTTT. This codes for CASSLEGAANTEAFF.

The J gene is TRBJ2-5, the V gene TRBV7-9, with D tentatively TRBD1 (6 bases). Germline lookup yields CDR1 SEHNR and CDR2 FQNEAQ (reference sequence). The V end lost 5 bases, the J end lost 2 bases, and 15 bases lay between the germline ends. CDR3 length equals 15 residues. CDR3 nucleotides: TGTGCCAGCAGCCGTCTCAGCGGACAGCAAGAGACCCAGTACTTC. Protein: CASSRLSGQQETQYF.

V usage is TRBV6-4 and J usage is TRBJ1-2, with no clear D. Germline V gene lookup returns CDR1 MRHNA and CDR2 SNTAGT. This CDR3 is built from 11 residues. Trimming cost V 5 bases and J 9 bases, with 10 bases left between them. The CDR3 reads CASSSGVSYTF. For the CDR3, the DNA is TGTGCCAGCAGTTCCGGGGTGAGCTACACCTTC.

The rearrangement joins TRBV19 to TRBJ2-1; 8 bases map to TRBD1. Germline V gene data show CDR1 as LNHDA and CDR2 as SQIVND (reference sequence). The V gene end was trimmed by 1 base and the J gene end by 9 bases; junction bases not matched to a gene: 14. The CDR3 contains 17 residues. CDR3 sequence reads: CASSIGNLQGARSEQFF. As DNA, the CDR3 is TGTGCCAGTAGTATAGGAAACCTCCAGGGGGCGCGCAGTGAGCAGTTCTTC.

This clone has only one observation. The genes are TRBV12-5 and TRBJ1-4; the D gene is possibly TRBD1 (6 bases). Germline CDR1 is LGHNT and CDR2 is FRNRAP. CDR3 length: 15 amino acids. V was clipped by 3 bases and J by 7 bases, with 15 bases between them. The CDR3 bases are TGTGCTAGTGGTTTCCACTCCTTCAGGGGTGAAAAACTGTTTTTT. It is translated as CASGFHSFRGEKLFF. Full variable domain (remainder filled in from reference TRBV12-5 and TRBJ1-4): DARVTQTPRHKVTEMGQEVTMRCQPILGHNTVFWYRQTMMQGLELLAYFRNRAPLDDSGMPKDRFSAEMPDATLATLKIQPSEPRDSAVYFCASGFHSFRGEKLFFGSGTQLSVL.